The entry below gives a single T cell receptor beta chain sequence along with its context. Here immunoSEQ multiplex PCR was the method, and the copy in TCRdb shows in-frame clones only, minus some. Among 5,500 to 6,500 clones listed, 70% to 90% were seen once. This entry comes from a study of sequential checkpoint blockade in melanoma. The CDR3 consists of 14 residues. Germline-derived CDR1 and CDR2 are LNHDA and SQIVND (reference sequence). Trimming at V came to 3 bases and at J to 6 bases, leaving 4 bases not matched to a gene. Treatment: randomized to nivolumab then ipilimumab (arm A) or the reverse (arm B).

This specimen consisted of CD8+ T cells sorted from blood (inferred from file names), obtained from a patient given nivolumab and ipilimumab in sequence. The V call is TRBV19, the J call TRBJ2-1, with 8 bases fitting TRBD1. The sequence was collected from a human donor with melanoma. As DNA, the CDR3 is TGTGCCAGTAGTATCGGGACAGGTCCCAATGAGCAGTTCTTC. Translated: CASSIGTGPNEQFF.